The present TCR beta chain was sequenced within a study of technical replicates of blood from several donors. Some clones are missing from TCRdb's copy, which holds only in-frame ones; the method was immunoSEQ multiplex PCR. The sample has about 70,000 clones, around nine tenths seen once. The CDR3 contains 15 residues. The germline gives CDR1 SGDLS, CDR2 YYNGEE. The junction had 5 bases not matched to a gene; V was cut back by 0 bases and J by 3 bases. This TCR came from a human donor in good health. The material sequenced was T cells isolated from PBMCs. The rearrangement uses TRBV9 and TRBJ2-7; the match to TRBD2 covers 8 bases. The CDR3 DNA sequence: TGTGCCAGCAGCGTAGGGGGTAGCGGGAACTACGAGCAGTACTTC. Translation: CASSVGGSGNYEQYF.